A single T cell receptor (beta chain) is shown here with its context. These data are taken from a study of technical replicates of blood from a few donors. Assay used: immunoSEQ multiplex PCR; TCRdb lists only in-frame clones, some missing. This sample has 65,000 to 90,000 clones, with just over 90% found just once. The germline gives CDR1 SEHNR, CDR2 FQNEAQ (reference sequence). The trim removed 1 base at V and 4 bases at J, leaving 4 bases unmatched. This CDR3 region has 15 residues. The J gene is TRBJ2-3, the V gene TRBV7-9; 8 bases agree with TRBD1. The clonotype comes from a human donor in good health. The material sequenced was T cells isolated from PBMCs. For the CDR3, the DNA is TGTGCCAGCAGCTTAGGAGGACAGGGCGCAGATACGCAGTATTTT. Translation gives CASSLGGQGADTQYF.